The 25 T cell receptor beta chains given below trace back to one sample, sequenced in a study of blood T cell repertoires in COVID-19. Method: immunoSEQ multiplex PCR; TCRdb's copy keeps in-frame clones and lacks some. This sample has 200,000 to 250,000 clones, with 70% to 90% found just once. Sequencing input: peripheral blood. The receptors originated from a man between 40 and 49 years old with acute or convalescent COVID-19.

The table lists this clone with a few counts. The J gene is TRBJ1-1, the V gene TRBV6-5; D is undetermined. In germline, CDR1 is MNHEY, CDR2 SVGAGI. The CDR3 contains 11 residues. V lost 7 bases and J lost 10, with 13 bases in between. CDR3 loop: CASTLGGRAFF. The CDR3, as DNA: TGTGCCAGCACCTTGGGTGGGAGAGCTTTCTTT.

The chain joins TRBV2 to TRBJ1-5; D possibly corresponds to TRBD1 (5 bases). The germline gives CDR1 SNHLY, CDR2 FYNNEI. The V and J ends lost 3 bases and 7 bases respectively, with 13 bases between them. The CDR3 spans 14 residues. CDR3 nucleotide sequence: TGTGCCAGCAGTGAGGGGCGGTCAATGCAGCCCCAGCATTTT. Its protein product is CASSEGRSMQPQHF.

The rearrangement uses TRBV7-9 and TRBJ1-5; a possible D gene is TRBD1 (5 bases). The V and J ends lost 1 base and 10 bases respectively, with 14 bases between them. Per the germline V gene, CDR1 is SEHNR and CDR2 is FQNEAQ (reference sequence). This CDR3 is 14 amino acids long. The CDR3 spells CASSLGGPQEPQHF. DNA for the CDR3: TGTGCCAGCAGCTTAGGGGGCCCTCAGGAACCCCAGCATTTT.

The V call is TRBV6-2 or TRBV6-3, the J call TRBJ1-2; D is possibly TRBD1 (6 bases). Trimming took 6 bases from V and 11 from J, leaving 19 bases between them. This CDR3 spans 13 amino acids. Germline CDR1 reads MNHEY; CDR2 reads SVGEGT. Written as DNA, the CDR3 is TGTGCCAGCAGCAGAGGGGGTCGACGAGGGTACACCTTC. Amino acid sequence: CASSRGGRRGYTF.

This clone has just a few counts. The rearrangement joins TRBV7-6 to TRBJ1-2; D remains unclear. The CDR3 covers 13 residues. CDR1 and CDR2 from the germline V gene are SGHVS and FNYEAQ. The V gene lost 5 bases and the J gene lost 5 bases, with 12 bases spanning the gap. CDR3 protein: CASSPDIRYGYTF. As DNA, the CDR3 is TGTGCCAGCAGCCCCGATATCCGGTATGGCTACACCTTC.

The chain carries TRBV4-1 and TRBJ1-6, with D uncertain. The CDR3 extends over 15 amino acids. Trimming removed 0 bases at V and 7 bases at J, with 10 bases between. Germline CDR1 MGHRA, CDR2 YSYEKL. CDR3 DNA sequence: TGCGCCAGCAGCCAAGAGGCGACGCGGAATTCACCCCTCCACTTT. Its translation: CASSQEATRNSPLHF.

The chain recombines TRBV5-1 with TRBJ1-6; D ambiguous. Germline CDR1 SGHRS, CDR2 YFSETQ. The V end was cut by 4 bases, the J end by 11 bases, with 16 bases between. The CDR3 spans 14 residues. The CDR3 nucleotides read TGCGCCAGCAGCACCCCCGACGGGAGTACACCCCTCCACTTT. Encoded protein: CASSTPDGSTPLHF. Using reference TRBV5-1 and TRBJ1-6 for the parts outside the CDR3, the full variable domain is KAGVTQTPRYLIKTRGQQVTLSCSPISGHRSVSWYQQTPGQGLQFLFEYFSETQRNKGNFPGRFSGRQFSNSRSEMNVSTLELGDSALYLCASSTPDGSTPLHFGNGTRLTVT.

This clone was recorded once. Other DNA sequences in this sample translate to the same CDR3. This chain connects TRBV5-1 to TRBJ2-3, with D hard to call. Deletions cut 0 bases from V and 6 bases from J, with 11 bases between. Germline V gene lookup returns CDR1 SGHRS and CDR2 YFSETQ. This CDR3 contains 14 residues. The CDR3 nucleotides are TGCGCCAGCAGCTTGGGTGGAGCAAGGGATACGCAGTATTTT. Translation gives CASSLGGARDTQYF.

CDR3 nucleotide sequence: TGTGCCTGGAACCCTAGCAGCCCCTACGAGCAGTACTTC. This sequence encodes CAWNPSSPYEQYF. The chain joins TRBV30 to TRBJ2-7, with a possible D match to TRBD2 (5 bases). The CDR3 is made up of 13 amino acids. Trimming took 4 bases from V and 2 from J, leaving 12 bases between them. From germline, CDR1 is GTSNPN and CDR2 SVGIG (reference sequence).

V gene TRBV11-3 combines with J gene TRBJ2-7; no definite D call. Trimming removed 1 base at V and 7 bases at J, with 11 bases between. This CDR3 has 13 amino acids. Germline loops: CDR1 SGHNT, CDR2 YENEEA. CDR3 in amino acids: CASSLGRGREQYF. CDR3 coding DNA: TGTGCCAGCAGCTTAGGGCGAGGCCGGGAGCAGTACTTC.

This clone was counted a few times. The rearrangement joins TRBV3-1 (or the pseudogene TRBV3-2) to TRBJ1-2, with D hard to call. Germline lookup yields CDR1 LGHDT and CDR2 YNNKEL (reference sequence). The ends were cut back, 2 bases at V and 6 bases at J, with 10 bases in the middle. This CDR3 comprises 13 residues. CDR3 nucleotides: TGTGCCAGCAGCCAATCAGGTCCACATGGCTACACCTTC. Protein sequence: CASSQSGPHGYTF.

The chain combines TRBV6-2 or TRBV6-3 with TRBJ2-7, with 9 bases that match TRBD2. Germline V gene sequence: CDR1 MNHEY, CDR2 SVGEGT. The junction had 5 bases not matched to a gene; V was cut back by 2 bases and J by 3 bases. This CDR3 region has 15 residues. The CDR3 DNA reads TGTGCCAGCAGTTACCCGGGACTAGCCGTCTACGAGCAGTACTTC. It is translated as CASSYPGLAVYEQYF.

CDR3 loop: CASSQDTGTLSYNEQFF. CDR3 nucleotide sequence: TGCGCCAGCAGCCAAGATACGGGTACCCTCTCCTACAATGAGCAGTTCTTC. The chain is built from TRBV4-1 and TRBJ2-1; D uncertain. Trimming shortened V by 0 bases and J by 0 bases, and 12 bases separated the two germline ends. Germline CDR1 and CDR2: MGHRA and YSYEKL. CDR3 length: 17 residues.

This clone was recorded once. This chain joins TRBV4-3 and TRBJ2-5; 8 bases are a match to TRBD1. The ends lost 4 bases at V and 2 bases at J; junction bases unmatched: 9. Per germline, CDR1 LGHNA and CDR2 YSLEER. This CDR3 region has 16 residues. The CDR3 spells CASSPGQARHQETQYF. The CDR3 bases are TGCGCCAGCAGCCCGGGACAGGCAAGGCATCAAGAGACCCAGTACTTC.

CDR3: CSASKQVVNIQYF. The CDR3 DNA follows: TGCAGTGCTAGTAAACAGGTTGTTAACATTCAGTACTTC. The chain has TRBV20-1 and TRBJ2-4, with D possibly TRBD1 on 5 matching bases. Trimming stripped 3 bases from V and 7 bases from J, with 13 bases between. The CDR3 covers 13 residues. Germline CDR1 and CDR2: DFQATT and SNEGSKA (reference sequence).

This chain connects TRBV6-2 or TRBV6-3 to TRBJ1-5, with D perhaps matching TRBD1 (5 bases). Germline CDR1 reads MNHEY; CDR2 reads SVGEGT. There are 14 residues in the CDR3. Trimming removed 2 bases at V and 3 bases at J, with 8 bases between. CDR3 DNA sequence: TGTGCCAGCAGTTACAGACAGATCAATCAGCCCCAGCATTTT. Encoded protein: CASSYRQINQPQHF.

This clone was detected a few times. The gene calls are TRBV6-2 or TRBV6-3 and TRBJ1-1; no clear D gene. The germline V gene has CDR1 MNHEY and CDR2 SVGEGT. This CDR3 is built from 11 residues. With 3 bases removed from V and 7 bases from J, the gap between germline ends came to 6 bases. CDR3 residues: CASSYPREAFF. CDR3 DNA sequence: TGTGCCAGCAGTTATCCCCGTGAAGCTTTCTTT.

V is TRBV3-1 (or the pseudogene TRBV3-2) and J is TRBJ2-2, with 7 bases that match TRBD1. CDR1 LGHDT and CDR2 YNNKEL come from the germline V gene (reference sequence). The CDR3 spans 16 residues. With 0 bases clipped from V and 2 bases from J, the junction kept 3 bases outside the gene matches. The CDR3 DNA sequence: TGTGCCAGCAGCCAAGACGGGACAGCAAACACCGGGGAGCTGTTTTTT. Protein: CASSQDGTANTGELFF.

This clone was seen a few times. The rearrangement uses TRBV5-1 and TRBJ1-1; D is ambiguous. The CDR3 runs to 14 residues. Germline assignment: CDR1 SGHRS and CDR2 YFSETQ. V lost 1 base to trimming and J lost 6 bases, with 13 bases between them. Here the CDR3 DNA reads TGCGCCAGCAGCTTGACAGCAGCCGGGGCTGAAGCTTTCTTT. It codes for CASSLTAAGAEAFF.

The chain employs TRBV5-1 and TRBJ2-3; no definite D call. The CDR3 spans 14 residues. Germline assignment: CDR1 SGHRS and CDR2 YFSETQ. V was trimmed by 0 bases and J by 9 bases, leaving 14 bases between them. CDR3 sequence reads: CASSLVVLVGTQYF. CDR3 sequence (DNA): TGCGCCAGCAGCTTGGTCGTGTTAGTGGGCACGCAGTATTTT.

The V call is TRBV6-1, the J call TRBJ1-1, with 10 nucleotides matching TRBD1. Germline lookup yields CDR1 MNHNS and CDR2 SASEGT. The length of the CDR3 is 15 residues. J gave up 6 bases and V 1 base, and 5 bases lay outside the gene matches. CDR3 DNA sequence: TGTGCCAGCAGTGAAGGACAGGGGGCGGTCGCTGAAGCTTTCTTT. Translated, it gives CASSEGQGAVAEAFF.

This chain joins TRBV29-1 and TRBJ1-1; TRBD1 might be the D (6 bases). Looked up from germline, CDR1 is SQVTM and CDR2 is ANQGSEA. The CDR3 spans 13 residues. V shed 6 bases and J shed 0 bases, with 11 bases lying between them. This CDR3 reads CSVSGTMNTEAFF. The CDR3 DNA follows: TGCAGCGTCTCCGGGACAATGAACACTGAAGCTTTCTTT. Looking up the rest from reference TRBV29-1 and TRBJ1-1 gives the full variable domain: SAVISQKPSRDICQRGTSLTIQCQVDSQVTMMFWYRQQPGQSLTLIATANQGSEATYESGFVIDKFPISRPNLTFSTLTVSNMSPEDSSIYLCSVSGTMNTEAFFGQGTRLTVV.

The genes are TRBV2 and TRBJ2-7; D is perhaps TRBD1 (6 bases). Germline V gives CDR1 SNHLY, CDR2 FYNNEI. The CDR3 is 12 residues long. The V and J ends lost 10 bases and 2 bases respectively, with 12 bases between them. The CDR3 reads CATQGFPYEQYF. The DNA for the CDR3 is TGTGCCACCCAGGGGTTTCCCTACGAGCAGTACTTC. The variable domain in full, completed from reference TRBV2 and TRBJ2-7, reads EPEVTQTPSHQVTQMGQEVILRCVPISNHLYFYWYRQILGQKVEFLVSFYNNEISEKSEIFDDQFSVERPDGSNFTLKIRSTKLEDSAMYFCATQGFPYEQYFGPGTRLTVT.

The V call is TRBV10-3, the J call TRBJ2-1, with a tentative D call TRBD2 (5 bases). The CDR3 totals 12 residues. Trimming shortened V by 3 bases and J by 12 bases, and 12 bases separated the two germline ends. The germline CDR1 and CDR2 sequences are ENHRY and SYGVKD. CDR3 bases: TGTGCCATCAGTGACCAACTTCTAGCGCAGTTCTTC. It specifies CAISDQLLAQFF.

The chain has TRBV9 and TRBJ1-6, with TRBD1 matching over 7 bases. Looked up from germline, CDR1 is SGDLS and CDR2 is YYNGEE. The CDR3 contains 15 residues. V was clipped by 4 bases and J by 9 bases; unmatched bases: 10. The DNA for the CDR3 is TGTGCCAGCAGCCCCCGCACAGGGGCCCTTTCACCCCTCCACTTT. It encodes CASSPRTGALSPLHF. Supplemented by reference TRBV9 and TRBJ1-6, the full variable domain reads DSGVTQTPKHLITATGQRVTLRCSPRSGDLSVYWYQQSLDQGLQFLIQYYNGEERAKGNILERFSAQQFPDLHSELNLSSLELGDSALYFCASSPRTGALSPLHFGNGTRLTVT.